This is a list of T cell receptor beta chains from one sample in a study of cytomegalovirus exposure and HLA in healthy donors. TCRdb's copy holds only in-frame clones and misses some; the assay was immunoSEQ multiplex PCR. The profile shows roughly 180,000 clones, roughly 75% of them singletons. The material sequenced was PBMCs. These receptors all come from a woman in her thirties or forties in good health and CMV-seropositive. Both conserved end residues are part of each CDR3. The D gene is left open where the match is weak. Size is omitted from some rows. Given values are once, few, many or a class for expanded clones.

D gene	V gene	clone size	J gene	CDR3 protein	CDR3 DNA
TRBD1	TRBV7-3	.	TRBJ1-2	CASSLGTGEGRGRGYTF	TGTGCCAGCAGCTTAGGGACAGGGGAAGGGAGAGGACGTGGCTACACCTTC
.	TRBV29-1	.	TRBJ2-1	CSVERSYPGQPLGGSGNNEQFF	TGCAGCGTTGAGCGGAGCTACCCTGGACAGCCTTTGGGCGGGAGTGGAAACAATGAGCAGTTCTTC
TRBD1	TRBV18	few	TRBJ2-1	CASSPGDRGPFF	TGTGCCAGCTCACCAGGTGACAGGGGGCCGTTCTTC
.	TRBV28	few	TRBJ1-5	CASSLLGNQPQHF	TGTGCCAGCAGTTTATTAGGCAATCAGCCCCAGCATTTT
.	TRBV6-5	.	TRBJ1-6	CASSRRSNSPLHF	TGTGCCAGCAGCCGACGGAGCAATTCACCCCTCCACTTT
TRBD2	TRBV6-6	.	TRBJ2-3	CASRRAGGFTDTQYF	TGTGCCAGCAGAAGAGCGGGAGGATTCACAGATACGCAGTATTTT
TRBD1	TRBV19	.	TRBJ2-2	CASSRTGEDGELFF	TGTGCCAGTAGCCGGACAGGGGAGGACGGGGAGCTGTTTTTT
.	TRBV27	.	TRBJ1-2	CASSPRPGFYYGYTF	TGTGCCAGCAGTCCTAGGCCGGGATTCTACTATGGCTACACCTTC
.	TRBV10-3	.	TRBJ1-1	CAINKQGNTEAFF	TGTGCCATCAACAAACAGGGGAACACTGAAGCTTTCTTT
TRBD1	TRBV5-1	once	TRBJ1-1	CASSLVLSDRVHTEAFF	TGCGCCAGCAGCTTGGTCTTATCGGACAGGGTTCACACTGAAGCTTTCTTT
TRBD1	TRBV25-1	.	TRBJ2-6	CASSESKTGFSGANVLTF	TGTGCCAGCAGTGAATCGAAGACAGGGTTCTCTGGGGCCAACGTCCTGACTTTC
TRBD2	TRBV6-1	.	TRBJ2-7	CASTIAGGGENEQYF	TGTGCCAGCACTATAGCGGGAGGGGGAGAAAACGAGCAGTACTTC
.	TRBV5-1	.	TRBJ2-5	CASSGGHYQETQYF	TGCGCCAGCAGCGGGGGACATTACCAAGAGACCCAGTACTTC
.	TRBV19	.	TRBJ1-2	CASSIQGSDYGYTF	TGTGCCAGTAGTATCCAGGGGTCTGACTATGGCTACACCTTC
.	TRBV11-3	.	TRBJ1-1	CASSLQENTEAFF	TGTGCCAGCAGCTTACAGGAGAACACTGAAGCTTTCTTT
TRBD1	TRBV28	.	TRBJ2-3	CASSPGQGATDTQYF	TGTGCCAGCAGCCCGGGACAGGGGGCGACAGATACGCAGTATTTT
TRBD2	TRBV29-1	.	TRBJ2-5	CSLTSGYYQETQYF	TGCAGCCTTACTAGCGGATATTACCAAGAGACCCAGTACTTC
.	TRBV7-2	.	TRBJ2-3	CASSLMLVADTQYF	TGTGCCAGCAGCTTGATGCTAGTTGCAGATACGCAGTATTTT
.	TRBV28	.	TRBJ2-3	CASTVIGSGTDTQYF	TGTGCCAGCACGGTAATTGGGAGCGGCACAGATACGCAGTATTTT
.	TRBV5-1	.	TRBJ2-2	CASSPTGRTPGELFF	TGCGCCAGCAGTCCGACAGGACGTACTCCCGGGGAGCTGTTTTTT
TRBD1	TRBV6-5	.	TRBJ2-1	CASSYSDRGPFNEQFF	TGTGCCAGCAGTTACTCCGACAGGGGGCCTTTCAATGAGCAGTTCTTC
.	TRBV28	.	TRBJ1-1	CASITGTEAFF	TGTGCCAGCATTACGGGCACTGAAGCTTTCTTT
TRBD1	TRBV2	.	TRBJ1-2	CASSEGGTGRIYGYTF	TGTGCCAGCAGTGAAGGGGGGACAGGACGAATTTATGGCTACACCTTC
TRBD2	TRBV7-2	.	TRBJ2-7	CASSPLGVAGVYEQYF	TGTGCCAGCAGCCCGCTAGGTGTAGCGGGAGTCTACGAGCAGTACTTC
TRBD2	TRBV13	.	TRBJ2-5	CASSFRTSGRGRETQYF	TGTGCCAGCAGCTTCCGGACTAGCGGGAGGGGAAGGGAGACCCAGTACTTC
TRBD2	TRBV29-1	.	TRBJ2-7	CSVVSGSRSSYEQYF	TGCAGCGTTGTTAGCGGGAGCCGGAGCTCCTACGAGCAGTACTTC
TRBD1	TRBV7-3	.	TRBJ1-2	CASSLNTLRDRHGYGYTF	TGTGCCAGCAGCTTGAACACCCTTCGGGACAGGCATGGGTATGGCTACACCTTC
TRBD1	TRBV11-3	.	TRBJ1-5	CASTGPGQSNQPQHF	TGTGCCAGCACGGGGCCGGGACAGAGCAATCAGCCCCAGCATTTT
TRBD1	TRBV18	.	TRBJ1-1	CASSPPSAGGLWNTEAFF	TGTGCCAGCTCACCACCGAGTGCAGGGGGCCTTTGGAACACTGAAGCTTTCTTT
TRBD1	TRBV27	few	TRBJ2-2	CASSLRGQMTGELFF	TGTGCCAGCAGTTTAAGGGGGCAGATGACCGGGGAGCTGTTTTTT
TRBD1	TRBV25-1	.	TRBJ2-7	CASSDIDRGEQYF	TGTGCCAGCAGTGATATCGACAGGGGGGAGCAGTACTTC
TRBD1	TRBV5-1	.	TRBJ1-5	CASSRTGLNQPQHF	TGCGCCAGCAGTCGGACAGGGCTCAATCAGCCCCAGCATTTT
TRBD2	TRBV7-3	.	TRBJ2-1	CASSSLAGGPNEQFF	TGTGCCAGCAGCTCACTAGCGGGAGGGCCGAATGAGCAGTTCTTC
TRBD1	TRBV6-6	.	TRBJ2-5	CASSYFRGTEETQYF	TGTGCCAGCAGTTACTTCAGAGGGACAGAAGAGACCCAGTACTTC
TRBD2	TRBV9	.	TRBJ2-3	CASSDLAGFGDTQYF	TGTGCCAGCAGCGATCTAGCGGGATTCGGGGATACGCAGTATTTT
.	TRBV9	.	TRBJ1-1	CASSVGEGARNTEAFF	TGTGCCAGCAGCGTAGGAGAAGGGGCCCGGAACACTGAAGCTTTCTTT
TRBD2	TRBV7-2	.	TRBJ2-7	CASSLALAGRLYEQYF	TGTGCCAGCAGCTTAGCGCTAGCGGGAAGGCTCTACGAGCAGTACTTC
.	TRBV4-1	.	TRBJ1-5	CASSQVGRGGNQPQHF	TGCGCCAGCAGCCAAGTGGGCAGGGGAGGCAATCAGCCCCAGCATTTT
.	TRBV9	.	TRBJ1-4	CASSKGGATNEKLFF	TGTGCCAGCAGCAAGGGGGGGGCAACTAATGAAAAACTGTTTTTT
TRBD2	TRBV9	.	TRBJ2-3	CASSVGAGVRTDTQYF	TGTGCCAGCAGCGTAGGTGCGGGAGTGCGCACAGATACGCAGTATTTT
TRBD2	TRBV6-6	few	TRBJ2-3	CASKSGGDTDTQYF	TGTGCCAGCAAGTCGGGGGGGGACACAGATACGCAGTATTTT
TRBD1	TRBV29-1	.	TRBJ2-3	CSVIKQGADTQYF	TGCAGCGTAATAAAACAGGGGGCAGATACGCAGTATTTT
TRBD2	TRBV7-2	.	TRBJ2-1	CASSFAGAYSYNEQFF	TGTGCCAGCAGCTTCGCGGGAGCTTATTCTTACAATGAGCAGTTCTTC
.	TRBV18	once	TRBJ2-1	CASSPPVGPEQFF	TGTGCCAGCTCACCACCGGTTGGCCCTGAGCAGTTCTTC